These 19 T cell receptor beta chains originate from one sample sequenced in a study of blood T cell repertoires in COVID-19. Data came from immunoSEQ multiplex PCR; TCRdb stores just in-frame clones and leaves some out. This repertoire shows about 120,000 clones, about 74% found once; its top ten account for 6.5% to 9.5%. Sequencing input: peripheral blood. These receptor sequences come from a human donor in a cohort sampled during active COVID-19.

The chain is built from TRBV2 and TRBJ1-2, with 11 bases identical to TRBD1. From germline, CDR1 is SNHLY and CDR2 FYNNEI. The V segment lost 6 bases and the J segment 4 bases; nucleotides outside the gene matches: 7. This CDR3 has 15 amino acids. The CDR3 nucleotides are TGTGCCAGCAGACCGGGACAGGGGGAGGGCTATGGCTACACCTTC. Protein product: CASRPGQGEGYGYTF.

This chain joins TRBV7-9 and TRBJ1-4; possibly TRBD1 for D (6 bases). CDR1 and CDR2 from the germline V gene are SEHNR and FQNEAQ (reference sequence). V was pared by 6 bases and J by 8 bases, with 16 bases between. The CDR3 is 14 amino acids. The CDR3 DNA follows: TGTGCCAGCAGACGAGGGGGTGCTTCAGAAAAACTGTTTTTT. Translation: CASRRGGASEKLFF.

The chain couples TRBV5-1 to TRBJ2-7; no firm D call. Trimming left V 0 bases short and J 2 bases short, with 12 bases between. CDR1 SGHRS and CDR2 YFSETQ come from the germline V gene. The CDR3 spans 15 residues. This CDR3 is CASSLEDGRPYEQYF. The DNA for the CDR3 is TGCGCCAGCAGCTTGGAAGATGGCAGGCCCTACGAGCAGTACTTC.

This clone was detected only a few times. The chain carries TRBV12-3 or TRBV12-4 and TRBJ2-7; D possibly corresponds to TRBD1 (6 bases). Between the trimmed V and J ends, which lost 4 bases and 3 bases, there was a span of 7 bases. CDR3 length: 12 residues. The CDR3: CASSSTGYEQYF. The CDR3 DNA sequence: TGTGCCAGCAGTTCGACAGGCTACGAGCAGTACTTC.

V is TRBV19 and J is TRBJ1-2, with TRBD1 matching 7 bases. From germline, CDR1 is LNHDA and CDR2 SQIVND (reference sequence). This CDR3 spans 17 amino acids. Trimming at V came to 4 bases and at J to 6 bases, leaving 17 bases not matched to a gene. In DNA, the CDR3 is TGTGCCAGTAGTACTAGCACTTCAGGGGGGAGAGCCCATGGCTACACCTTC. Its protein product is CASSTSTSGGRAHGYTF.

This CDR3 is CASSPSGGRYTIYF. In DNA, the CDR3 is TGTGCCAGCAGCCCATCGGGGGGTAGATACACCATATATTTT. The gene calls are TRBV7-2 and TRBJ1-3; tentatively, D is TRBD1 (5 bases). V was trimmed by 5 bases and J by 8 bases, leaving 16 bases between them. This CDR3 has 14 residues. The V gene's germline CDR1 is SGHTA and CDR2 FQGNSA.

This chain connects TRBV3-1 (or the pseudogene TRBV3-2) to TRBJ1-2, with D maybe TRBD1 (5 bases). CDR1 is LGHDT and CDR2 is YNNKEL in the germline V gene (reference sequence). The CDR3 runs 14 residues. V lost 3 bases to trimming and J lost 0 bases, with 8 bases between them. CDR3 sequence: CASSQDTANYGYTF. The CDR3 nucleotides read TGTGCCAGCAGCCAGGACACAGCTAACTATGGCTACACCTTC.

V is TRBV4-1 and J is TRBJ2-7, with 14 bases identical to TRBD2. J was trimmed by 0 bases and V by 4 bases; bases with no gene match: 11. Germline values: CDR1 MGHRA, CDR2 YSYEKL. The CDR3 is made up of 19 amino acids. CDR3 in DNA: TGCGCCAGCAGCCCCCAACCGACTAGCGGGAGGGCCATCTCCTACGAGCAGTACTTC. Translation gives CASSPQPTSGRAISYEQYF.

The chain couples TRBV6-5 to TRBJ2-7; D gene uncertain. The germline V gene encodes CDR1 MNHEY and CDR2 SVGAGI. This CDR3 region has 14 residues. V gave up 2 bases and J gave up 0 bases, with 8 bases separating them. The CDR3 protein is CASSYGRVSYEQYF. The CDR3 DNA reads as TGTGCCAGCAGTTACGGTAGAGTCTCCTACGAGCAGTACTTC.

This clone was counted only a few times. The chain is built from TRBV2 and TRBJ2-7, with TRBD1 as a possible D gene (5 bases). Trimming took off 4 bases at V and 6 bases at J, with 16 bases between the two ends. CDR1 SNHLY and CDR2 FYNNEI come from the germline V gene. This CDR3 contains 14 residues. CDR3 region: CASSVVPGMGEQYF. The CDR3 region has the DNA TGTGCCAGCAGTGTGGTTCCAGGGATGGGCGAGCAGTACTTC.

The genes are TRBV28 and TRBJ2-4; TRBD2 might be the D (6 bases). V gave up 5 bases and J gave up 2 bases, with 13 bases separating them. The CDR3 is 15 residues long. Germline-derived CDR1 and CDR2 are MDHEN and SYDVKM. The CDR3 DNA sequence: TGTGCCAGCAGTAGACCCCGGGAGCCCAAAAACATTCAGTACTTC. Its translation is CASSRPREPKNIQYF.

The chain links TRBV5-5 to TRBJ2-6; 10 bases agree with TRBD1. V lost 4 bases to trimming and J lost 0 bases; unmatched junction nucleotides: 10. Germline loops: CDR1 SGHKS, CDR2 YYEKEE (reference sequence). This CDR3 has 19 amino acids. CDR3 coding DNA: TGTGCCAGCAGCACGCTAATAGGACAGGGGGGCTCTGGGGCCAACGTCCTGACTTTC. Amino acid sequence: CASSTLIGQGGSGANVLTF.

The J gene is TRBJ1-2, the V gene TRBV5-4, with 8 bases aligning to TRBD1. CDR3 size: 15 residues. V shed 0 bases and J 5 bases; nucleotides not matched to a gene: 6. Germline CDR1 SGHNT, CDR2 YYREEE (reference sequence). The CDR3 DNA follows: TGTGCCAGCAGCTTGGCACAGGGGGTACAGTATGGCTACACCTTC. Protein sequence: CASSLAQGVQYGYTF.

The chain combines TRBV2 with TRBJ1-4; D is perhaps TRBD1 (6 bases). The germline V gene encodes CDR1 SNHLY and CDR2 FYNNEI. CDR3 length: 16 amino acids. The V end lost 1 base, the J end lost 2 bases, and 11 bases lay between the germline ends. CDR3 coding DNA: TGTGCCAGCAGTGAAGAAGGGGGTTTGACTAATGAAAAACTGTTTTTT. Amino acid sequence: CASSEEGGLTNEKLFF.

This clone was recorded once. This chain joins TRBV30 and TRBJ2-2; 8 bases are shared with TRBD2. CDR1 and CDR2 from the germline V gene are GTSNPN and SVGIG (reference sequence). This CDR3 spans 15 amino acids. V lost 5 bases and J lost 3; bases outside the gene matches: 8. CDR3 coding DNA: TGTGCCTGGGGAAGCGGGGGATTCTACACCGGGGAGCTGTTTTTT. Its protein is CAWGSGGFYTGELFF.

V usage is TRBV27 and J usage is TRBJ1-1; 9 bases line up with TRBD1. This CDR3 is 15 amino acids long. Losses at the gene ends were 3 bases for V and 3 bases for J; bases not matched to a gene: 5. CDR1 is MNHEY and CDR2 is SMNVEV in the germline V gene (reference sequence). CDR3 protein: CASSLLGTGHTEAFF. The CDR3 DNA reads as TGTGCCAGCAGTTTGCTCGGGACAGGGCACACTGAAGCTTTCTTT.

The genes are TRBV5-4 and TRBJ2-7, with 7 bases that match TRBD2. Germline CDR1 reads SGHNT; CDR2 reads YYREEE (reference sequence). Germline trimming cut 1 base from V and 4 bases from J; bases unmatched to any gene: 2. The CDR3 covers 13 residues. DNA for the CDR3: TGTGCCAGCAGCTTGCCGGGAGGTTACGAGCAGTACTTC. As protein: CASSLPGGYEQYF.

V and J are TRBV27 and TRBJ1-5, with 10 bases lining up with TRBD1. Germline loops: CDR1 MNHEY, CDR2 SMNVEV (reference sequence). Trimming removed 6 bases from V and 9 bases from J; junction bases left unmatched: 8. The length of the CDR3 is 14 residues. The CDR3, as DNA: TGTGCCAGCAGCGTAGGAGGACAGGGGGGGCCCCAGCATTTT. Amino acids: CASSVGGQGGPQHF.

The chain couples TRBV6-5 to TRBJ2-7, with D possibly TRBD1 on 6 matching bases. Trimming removed 8 bases from V and 0 bases from J, with 11 bases in between. The CDR3 spans 13 residues. Germline V gene lookup returns CDR1 MNHEY and CDR2 SVGAGI. The CDR3 DNA reads as TGTGCCAGCGCCGTGGGGGCCTCCTACGAGCAGTACTTC. This translates into CASAVGASYEQYF.